This entry concerns a single TCR beta chain. This specimen belongs to a study of shared clonotypes between healthy human individuals. Data came from immunoSEQ multiplex PCR; TCRdb stores just in-frame clones and leaves some out. The sample has fewer than 850,000 clones; 90% are singletons. The J segment lost 5 bases and the V segment lost 4 bases, leaving 14 bases of the junction unmatched. Per germline, CDR1 MGHRA and CDR2 YSYEKL. The CDR3 has 16 residues. This chain joins TRBV4-1 and TRBJ2-7, with 7 bases matching TRBD1. This TCR was recovered from a man younger than 35 in good health. Some clones in this sample may be carry-over from other donors' samples. Sequencing input: memory CD8+ T cells from PBMCs. This sample's subset: CD45RO+ cells pooled with CCR7-negative TemRA cells. CDR3 sequence: CASSRKTGTVGDEQYF. CDR3 sequence (DNA): TGCGCCAGCAGCCGCAAAACCGGGACAGTAGGAGACGAGCAGTACTTC.